Detailed here is one TCR beta chain. Its antigen is unknown. These data originate in a study of CD8 T cells in ankylosing spondylitis. The study, taken as a whole, reports: According to the report, clones linked to the disease were significantly enriched in matched synovial fluid samples taken from ankylosing spondylitis patients. About 8 highly homologous variants made up a TCR beta motif, and this motif appeared characteristic of ankylosing spondylitis blood.

Each CDR3 protein gets one entry after TCRdb re-called the 5' RACE reads with MiXCR. The sample records roughly 220,000 distinct CDR3 sequences, 15% to 20% being singletons. The source material was blood, either unsorted or a sorted T cell fraction (not recorded which). The receptor's source is a male donor with ankylosing spondylitis.

CDR3 loop: CASSASYGDGTYEQYF. CDR3 in DNA: TGTGCCAGCAGTGCCTCCTATGGCGACGGGACCTACGAGCAGTACTTC. J is TRBJ2-7 and V is TRBV6-1; the D gene is possibly TRBD2 (5 bases). Germline V lookup: CDR1 MNHNS, CDR2 SASEGT. Trimming shortened V by 4 bases and J by 2 bases, and 18 bases separated the two germline ends. The CDR3 consists of 16 residues.